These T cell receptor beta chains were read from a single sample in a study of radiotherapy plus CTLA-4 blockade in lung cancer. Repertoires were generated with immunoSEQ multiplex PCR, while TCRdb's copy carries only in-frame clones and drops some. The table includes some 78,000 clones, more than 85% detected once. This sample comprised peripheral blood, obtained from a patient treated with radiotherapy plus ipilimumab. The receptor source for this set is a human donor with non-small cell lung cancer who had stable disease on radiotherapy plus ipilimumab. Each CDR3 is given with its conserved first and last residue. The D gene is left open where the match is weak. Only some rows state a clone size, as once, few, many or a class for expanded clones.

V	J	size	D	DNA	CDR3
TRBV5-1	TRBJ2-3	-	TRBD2	TGCGCCAGCAGCTTGGCACTAGCGGGTAGCACAGATACGCAGTATTTT	CASSLALAGSTDTQYF
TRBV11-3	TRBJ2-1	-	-	TGTGCCAGCAGCTTATCTGACAATGAGCAGTTCTTC	CASSLSDNEQFF
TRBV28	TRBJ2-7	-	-	TGTGCCAGCAGTTTATCGGCAGGTACCTACGAGCAGTACTTC	CASSLSAGTYEQYF
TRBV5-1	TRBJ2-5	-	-	TGCGCCAGCAGCGTACAGGGTTATCCGGGGGAGACCCAGTACTTC	CASSVQGYPGETQYF
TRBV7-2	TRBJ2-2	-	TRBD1	TGTGCCAGCACCCCTTCACAGGGGCGTCGCACCGGGGAGCTGTTTTTT	CASTPSQGRRTGELFF
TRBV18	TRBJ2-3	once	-	TGTGCCAGCTCGGGGCAGAACACAGATACGCAGTATTTT	CASSGQNTDTQYF
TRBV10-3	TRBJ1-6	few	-	TGTGCCATCAGTGAGTCGGCTCAGGTCGGCTCACCCCTCCACTTT	CAISESAQVGSPLHF
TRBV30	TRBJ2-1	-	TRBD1	TGTGCCTGGGGACAGGGGGCTTGGGGGGATGAGCAGTTCTTC	CAWGQGAWGDEQFF
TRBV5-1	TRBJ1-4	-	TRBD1	TGCGCCAGCAGCTTGTGGGGGACAGAGGATGAAAAACTGTTTTTT	CASSLWGTEDEKLFF
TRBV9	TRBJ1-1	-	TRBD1	TGTGCCAGCAGCCCGAGGACAGGGATGGGCACTGAAGCTTTCTTT	CASSPRTGMGTEAFF
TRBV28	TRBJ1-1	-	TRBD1	TGTGCCAGCAGGCTGGACAGGGTCACTGAAGCTTTCTTT	CASRLDRVTEAFF
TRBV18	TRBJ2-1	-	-	TGTGCCAGCTCACCAAAGATGCAGAGCTCCTACAATGAGCAGTTCTTC	CASSPKMQSSYNEQFF
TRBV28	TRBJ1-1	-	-	TGTGCCAGCAGTTATCGCAGGAACACTGAAGCTTTCTTT	CASSYRRNTEAFF
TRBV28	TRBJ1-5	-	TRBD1	TGTGCCAGCAACTTTGACAGGGGGCTTGTAAAGCCCCAGCATTTT	CASNFDRGLVKPQHF
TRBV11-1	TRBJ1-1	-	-	TGTGCCAGCAGCTTAGACAGACACACTGAAGCTTTCTTT	CASSLDRHTEAFF
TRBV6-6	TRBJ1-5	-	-	TGTGCCAGCAGTTACCTAGAGTACAATCAGCCCCAGCATTTT	CASSYLEYNQPQHF
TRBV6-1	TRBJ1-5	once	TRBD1	TGTGCCAGCAGTGACGGACAGGCTCGAAATCAGCCCCAGCATTTT	CASSDGQARNQPQHF
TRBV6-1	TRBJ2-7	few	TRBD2	TGTGCCAGCAGTGTAGCTAGCGGGAGAGAGGGGCAGTACTTC	CASSVASGREGQYF
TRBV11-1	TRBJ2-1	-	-	TGTGCCAGCAGCCGCATTACGGAAAACTTATACAATGAGCAGTTCTTC	CASSRITENLYNEQFF
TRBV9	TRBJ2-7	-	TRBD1	TGTGCCAGCAGCGTAGCCGGGACAGGGACTTACGAGCAGTACTTC	CASSVAGTGTYEQYF
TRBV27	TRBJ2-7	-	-	TGTGCCAGCAGTTACCAGCCCTCCTACGAGCAGTACTTC	CASSYQPSYEQYF
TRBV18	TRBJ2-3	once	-	TGTGCCAGCTCACCATCCAGGGGGGCAGATACGCAGTATTTT	CASSPSRGADTQYF
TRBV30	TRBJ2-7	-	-	TGTGCCTGGAGTGTAAAGCGTGGCAGATTATCCTCCTACGAGCAGTACTTC	CAWSVKRGRLSSYEQYF
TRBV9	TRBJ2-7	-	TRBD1	TGTGCCAGCAGCCCAGGACAGGGCTACGAGCAGTACTTC	CASSPGQGYEQYF
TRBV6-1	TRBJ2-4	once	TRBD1	TGTGCCAGCTTGACCACAGGGGAAAACATTCAGTACTTC	CASLTTGENIQYF
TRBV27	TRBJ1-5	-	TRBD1	TGTGCCAGCAGGTCACAGGGGCCAGGCAATCAGCCCCAGCATTTT	CASRSQGPGNQPQHF
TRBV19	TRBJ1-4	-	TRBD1	TGTGCCAGTAAGGGCAGGGGGCTTGAAAAACTGTTTTTT	CASKGRGLEKLFF
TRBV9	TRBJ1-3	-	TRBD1	TGTGCCAGCAGCGGGCGACAGGGAAGAAACACCATATATTTT	CASSGRQGRNTIYF
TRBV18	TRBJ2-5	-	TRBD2	TGTGCCAGCTGCGGCGGCGGGGGGGAAGAGACCCAGTACTTC	CASCGGGGEETQYF
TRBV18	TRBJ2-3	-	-	TGTGCCAGCTCACCTCTGACAGCTTCTAGCACAGATACGCAGTATTTT	CASSPLTASSTDTQYF
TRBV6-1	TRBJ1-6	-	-	TGTGCCAGCAGTTCGGGGCCGTATAATTCACCCCTCCACTTT	CASSSGPYNSPLHF
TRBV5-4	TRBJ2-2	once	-	TGTGCCAGCAGCGGTACTAGGAACACCGGGGAGCTGTTTTTT	CASSGTRNTGELFF
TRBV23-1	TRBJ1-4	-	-	TGCGCCAGCACCCAAGGGGGGGGAGGCAGGGAAAAACTGTTTTTT	CASTQGGGGREKLFF
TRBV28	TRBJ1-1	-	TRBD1	TGTGCACTGATGGGACAGATGAACACTGAAGCTTTCTTT	CALMGQMNTEAFF
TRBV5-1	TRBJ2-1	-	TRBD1	TGCGCCAGCAGCTTGAGTAGGGTAATAGGGACAGGGGATTACAATGAGCAGTTCTTC	CASSLSRVIGTGDYNEQFF
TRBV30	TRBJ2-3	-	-	TGTGCCTGGAGTGTAGCTCCGGTGGGCACAGATACGCAGTATTTT	CAWSVAPVGTDTQYF
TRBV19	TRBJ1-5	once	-	TGTGCCACCGCGAGTACAGGCGGAGGTCAGCCCCAGCATTTT	CATASTGGGQPQHF
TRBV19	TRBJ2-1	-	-	TGTGCCAGTAGTTCTTTAGATTTTGGGGGCGCAGGCGATGAGCAGTTCTTC	CASSSLDFGGAGDEQFF
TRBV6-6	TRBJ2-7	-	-	TGTGCCAGCAGTTATAGTGACACCGCCTACGAGCAGTACTTC	CASSYSDTAYEQYF
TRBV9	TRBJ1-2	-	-	TGTGCCAGCAGCCCCCTGGGTACAGCCGCGTATGGCTACACCTTC	CASSPLGTAAYGYTF
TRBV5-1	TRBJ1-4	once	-	TGCGCCAGCAGCTTGGCCAGGATTTCAACTAATGAAAAACTGTTTTTT	CASSLARISTNEKLFF